The TCR beta chain described here comes from a study of shared clonotypes between healthy human individuals. Per the original data handling: With immunoSEQ giving junction-only sequences and no quality scores, filtering differed. Clones were sequenced by immunoSEQ multiplex PCR, and TCRdb holds only the in-frame ones, with some missing. The V and J calls and clone size come from that table; D and trimming were worked out from the DNA. The profile shows about 1.4 million clones, about 96% of them singletons. CDR3 size: 18 residues. Germline V lookup: CDR1 SGHNT, CDR2 YYREEE (reference sequence). Trimming at V came to 4 bases and at J to 3 bases, leaving 13 bases not matched to a gene.

The chain has TRBV5-4 and TRBJ1-1; the match to TRBD1 covers 12 bases. Sequenced sample: naive CD4+ T cells sorted from blood. Sample subset: CD45RA+ positively selected. The TCR originated in a man aged 25-45 years in good health. The CDR3 loop reads CASSLVGTGGLPYTEAFF. Here the CDR3 DNA reads TGTGCCAGCAGCCTGGTCGGGACAGGGGGCCTTCCCTACACTGAAGCTTTCTTT.